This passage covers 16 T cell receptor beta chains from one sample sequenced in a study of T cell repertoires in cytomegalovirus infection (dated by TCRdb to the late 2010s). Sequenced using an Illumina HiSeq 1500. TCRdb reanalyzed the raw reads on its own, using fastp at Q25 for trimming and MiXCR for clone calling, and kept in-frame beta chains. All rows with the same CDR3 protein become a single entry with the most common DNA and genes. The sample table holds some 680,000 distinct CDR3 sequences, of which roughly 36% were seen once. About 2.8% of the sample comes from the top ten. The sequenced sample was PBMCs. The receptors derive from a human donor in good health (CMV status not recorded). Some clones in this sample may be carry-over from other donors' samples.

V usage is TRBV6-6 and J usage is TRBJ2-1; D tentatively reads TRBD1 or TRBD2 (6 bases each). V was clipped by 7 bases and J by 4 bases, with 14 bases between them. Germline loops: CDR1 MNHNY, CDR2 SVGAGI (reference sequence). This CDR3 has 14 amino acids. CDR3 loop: CASIGGGGYNEQFF. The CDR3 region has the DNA TGTGCCAGCATCGGCGGAGGGGGGTACAATGAGCAGTTCTTC.

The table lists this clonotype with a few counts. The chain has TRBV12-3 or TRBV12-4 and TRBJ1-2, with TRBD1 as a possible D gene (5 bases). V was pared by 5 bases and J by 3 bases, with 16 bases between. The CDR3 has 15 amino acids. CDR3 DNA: TGTGCCAGCAGTCTCGGGGAGACGGGACACTATGGCTACACCTTC. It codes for CASSLGETGHYGYTF.

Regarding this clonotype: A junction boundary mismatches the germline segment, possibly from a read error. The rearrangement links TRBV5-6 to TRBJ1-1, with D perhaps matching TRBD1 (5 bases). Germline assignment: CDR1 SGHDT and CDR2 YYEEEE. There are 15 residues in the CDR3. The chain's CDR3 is CASSFWGSSNTEASF. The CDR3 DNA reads TGTGCCAGCAGCTTTTGGGGCAGTTCCAACACTGAAGCTTCCTTT. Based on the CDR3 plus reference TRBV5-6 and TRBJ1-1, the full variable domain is DAGVTQSPTHLIKTRGQQVTLRCSPKSGHDTVSWYQQALGQGPQFIFQYYEEEERQRGNFPDRFSGHQFPNYSSELNVNALLLGDSALYLCASSFWGSSNTEASFGQGTRLTVV.

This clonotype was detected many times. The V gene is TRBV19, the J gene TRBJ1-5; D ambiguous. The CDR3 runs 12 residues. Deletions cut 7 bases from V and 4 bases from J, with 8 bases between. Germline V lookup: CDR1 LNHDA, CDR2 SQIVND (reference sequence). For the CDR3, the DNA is TGTGCCAGTAACAGATCGAATCAGCCCCAGCATTTT. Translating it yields CASNRSNQPQHF.

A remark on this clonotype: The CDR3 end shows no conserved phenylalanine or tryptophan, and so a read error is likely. The CDR3 protein is CASSLGQGHYEQYL. The CDR3 DNA follows: TGTGCCAGCAGCTTGGGACAGGGGCATTACGAGCAGTACTTA. The chain combines TRBV7-8 with TRBJ2-7, with 10 bases identical to TRBD1. V dropped 3 bases and J dropped 4; count of bases not matched to a gene: 3. Germline lookup yields CDR1 SGHVS and CDR2 FQNEAQ. The CDR3 is made up of 14 amino acids.

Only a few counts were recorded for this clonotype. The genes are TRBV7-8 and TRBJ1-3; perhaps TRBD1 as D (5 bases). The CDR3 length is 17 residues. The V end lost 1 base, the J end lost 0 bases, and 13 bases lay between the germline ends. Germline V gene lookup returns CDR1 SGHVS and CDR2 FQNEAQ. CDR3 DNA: TGTGCCAGCAGCTTAGTCTCGGGGGGTTTCTCTGGAAACACCATATATTTT. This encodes CASSLVSGGFSGNTIYF.

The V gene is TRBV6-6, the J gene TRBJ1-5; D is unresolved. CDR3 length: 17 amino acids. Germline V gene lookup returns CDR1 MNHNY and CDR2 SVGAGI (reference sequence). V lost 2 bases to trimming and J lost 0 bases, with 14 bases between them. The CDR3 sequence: CASSYLLAPGSNQPQHF. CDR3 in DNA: TGTGCCAGCAGTTACCTCCTCGCCCCAGGTAGCAATCAGCCCCAGCATTTT.

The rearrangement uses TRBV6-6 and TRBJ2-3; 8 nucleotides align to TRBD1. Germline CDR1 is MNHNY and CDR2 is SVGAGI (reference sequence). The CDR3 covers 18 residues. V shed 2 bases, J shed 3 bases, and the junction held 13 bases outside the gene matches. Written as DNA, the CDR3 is TGTGCCAGCAGTTACGCTCCCTTGGACAGGGCGAGAACAGATACGCAGTATTTT. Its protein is CASSYAPLDRARTDTQYF.

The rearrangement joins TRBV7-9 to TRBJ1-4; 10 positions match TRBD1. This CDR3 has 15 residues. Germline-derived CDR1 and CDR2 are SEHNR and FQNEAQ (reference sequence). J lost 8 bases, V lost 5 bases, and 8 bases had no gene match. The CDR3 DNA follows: TGTGCCAGCAGCCCCCCGACAGGGGGCTTAGAAAAACTGTTTTTT. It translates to CASSPPTGGLEKLFF.

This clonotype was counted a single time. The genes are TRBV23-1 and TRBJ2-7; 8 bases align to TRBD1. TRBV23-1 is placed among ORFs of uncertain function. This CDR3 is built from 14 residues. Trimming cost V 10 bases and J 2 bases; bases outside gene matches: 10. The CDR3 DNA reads TGCGCCATCAGACCGACAGGGGCAACCTACGAGCAGTACTTC. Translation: CAIRPTGATYEQYF.

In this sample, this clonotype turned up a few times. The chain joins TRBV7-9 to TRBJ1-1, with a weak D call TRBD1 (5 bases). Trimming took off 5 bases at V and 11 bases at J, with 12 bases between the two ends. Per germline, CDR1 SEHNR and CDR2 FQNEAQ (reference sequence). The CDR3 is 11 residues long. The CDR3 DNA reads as TGTGCCAGCAGCGCAGCAGGGAGGGCTTTCTTT. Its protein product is CASSAAGRAFF.

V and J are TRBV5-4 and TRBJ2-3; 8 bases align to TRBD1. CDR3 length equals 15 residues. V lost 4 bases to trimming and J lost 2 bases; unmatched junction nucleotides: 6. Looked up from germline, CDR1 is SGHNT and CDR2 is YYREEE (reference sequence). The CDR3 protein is CASSTGGRHTDTQYF. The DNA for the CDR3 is TGTGCCAGCAGCACAGGGGGGAGGCACACAGATACGCAGTATTTT.

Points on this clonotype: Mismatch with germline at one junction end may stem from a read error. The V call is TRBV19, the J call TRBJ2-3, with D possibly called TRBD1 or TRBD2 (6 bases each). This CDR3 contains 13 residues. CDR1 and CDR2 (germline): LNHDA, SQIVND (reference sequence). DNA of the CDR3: TGTGCCAGTAGGATAGGGGGGACAGATACGCAGTATTTT. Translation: CASRIGGTDTQYF.

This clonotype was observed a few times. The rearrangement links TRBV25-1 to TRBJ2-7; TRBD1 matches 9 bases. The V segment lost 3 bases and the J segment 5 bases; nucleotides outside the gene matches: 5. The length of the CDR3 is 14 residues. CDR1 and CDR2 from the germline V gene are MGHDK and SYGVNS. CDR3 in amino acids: CASSEDRGGNEQYF. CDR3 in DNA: TGTGCCAGCAGTGAGGACAGGGGAGGGAACGAGCAGTACTTC.

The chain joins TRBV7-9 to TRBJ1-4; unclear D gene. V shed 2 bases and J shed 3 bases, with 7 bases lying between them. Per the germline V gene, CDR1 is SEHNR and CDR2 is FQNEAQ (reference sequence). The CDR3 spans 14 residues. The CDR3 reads CASSLSRPNEKLFF. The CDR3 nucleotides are TGTGCCAGCAGCTTAAGCAGGCCTAATGAAAAACTGTTTTTT.

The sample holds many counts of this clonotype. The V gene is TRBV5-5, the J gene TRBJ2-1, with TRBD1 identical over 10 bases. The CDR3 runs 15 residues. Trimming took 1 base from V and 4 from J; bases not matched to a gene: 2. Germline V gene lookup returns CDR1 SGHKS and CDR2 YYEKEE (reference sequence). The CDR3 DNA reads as TGTGCCAGCAGCTTGCGGACAGGGGGGTACAATGAGCAGTTCTTC. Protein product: CASSLRTGGYNEQFF.